This TCR beta chain is drawn from a study of T cell repertoires in cytomegalovirus infection. Study context: Public TCR beta signatures marked donors with CMV infection and the matching HLA. Overall study findings and caveats: What dominated the ex vivo response were HLA-C-restricted CMV-specific TCR beta clonotypes.

The germline gives CDR1 MNHEY, CDR2 SVGAGI. The CDR3 length is 12 residues. V was pared by 11 bases and J by 8 bases, with 16 bases between. Each CDR3 protein gets one entry after TCRdb re-called the reads with MiXCR. This repertoire shows just under 550,000 distinct CDR3 sequences, more than 25% found once; its top ten account for about 13%. In regard to this clonotype: Its antigen is not identified. This may be a read error, as it is one base from a much larger clone.

The receptor was isolated from a human donor in good health (CMV status not recorded). Some clones in this sample may be carry-over from other donors' samples. Specimen: PBMCs. The V call is TRBV6-5, the J call TRBJ2-1; the D call may be TRBD1 or TRBD2 (5 bases each). DNA for the CDR3: TGTGCCGTCACGGGACGGAACTATGAGCAGTTCTTC. It encodes CAVTGRNYEQFF.